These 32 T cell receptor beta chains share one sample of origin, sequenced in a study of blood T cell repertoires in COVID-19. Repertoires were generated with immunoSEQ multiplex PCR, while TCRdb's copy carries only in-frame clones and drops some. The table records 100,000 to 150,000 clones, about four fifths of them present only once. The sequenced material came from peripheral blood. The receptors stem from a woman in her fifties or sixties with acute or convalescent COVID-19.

DNA for the CDR3: TGCGCCAGCAGCTTCCCTAGCGGGGGTAAAGATACGCAGTATTTT. Encoded protein: CASSFPSGGKDTQYF. The gene calls are TRBV5-1 and TRBJ2-3; 10 bases line up with TRBD2. J gave up 5 bases and V 2 bases, and 5 bases lay outside the gene matches. The CDR3 covers 15 residues. Germline CDR1 SGHRS, CDR2 YFSETQ.

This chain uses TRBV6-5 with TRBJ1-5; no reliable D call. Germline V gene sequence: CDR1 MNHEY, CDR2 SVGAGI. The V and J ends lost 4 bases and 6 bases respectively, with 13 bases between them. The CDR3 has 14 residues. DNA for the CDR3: TGTGCCAGCAGTTCACGCCCGGTCGGTCAGCCCCAGCATTTT. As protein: CASSSRPVGQPQHF.

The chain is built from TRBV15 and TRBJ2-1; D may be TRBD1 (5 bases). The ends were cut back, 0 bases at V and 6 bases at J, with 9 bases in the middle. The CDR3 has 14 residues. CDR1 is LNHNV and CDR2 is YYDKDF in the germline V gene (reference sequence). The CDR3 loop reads CATSRDQGGNEQFF. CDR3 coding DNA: TGTGCCACCAGCAGAGACCAGGGCGGCAATGAGCAGTTCTTC. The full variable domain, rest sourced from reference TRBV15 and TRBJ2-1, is DAMVIQNPRYQVTQFGKPVTLSCSQTLNHNVMYWYQQKSSQAPKLLFHYYDKDFNNEADTPDNFQSRRPNTSFCFLDIRSPGLGDTAMYLCATSRDQGGNEQFFGPGTRLTVL.

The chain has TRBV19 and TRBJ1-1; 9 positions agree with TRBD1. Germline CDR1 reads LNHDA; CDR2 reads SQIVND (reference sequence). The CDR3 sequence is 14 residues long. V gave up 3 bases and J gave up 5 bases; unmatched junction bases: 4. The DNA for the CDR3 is TGTGCCAGTAGTATTGGACAGGGGTTAACTGAAGCTTTCTTT. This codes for CASSIGQGLTEAFF.

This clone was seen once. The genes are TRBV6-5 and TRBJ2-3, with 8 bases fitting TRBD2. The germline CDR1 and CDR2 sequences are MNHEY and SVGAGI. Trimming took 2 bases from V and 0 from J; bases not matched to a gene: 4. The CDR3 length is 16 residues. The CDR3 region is CASSYGSGASTDTQYF. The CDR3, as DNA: TGTGCCAGCAGTTACGGTAGCGGGGCTAGCACAGATACGCAGTATTTT.

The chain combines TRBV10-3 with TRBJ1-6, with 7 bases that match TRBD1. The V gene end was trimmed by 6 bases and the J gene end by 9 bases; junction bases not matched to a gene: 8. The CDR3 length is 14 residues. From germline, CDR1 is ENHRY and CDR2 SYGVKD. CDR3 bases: TGTGCCATCAGGGGGACAGAAGTCATTTCACCCCTCCACTTT. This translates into CAIRGTEVISPLHF.

The DNA for the CDR3 is TGTGCCACCAGCAGGAACAGGGTTGGGGCCAACGTCCTGACTTTC. Translation: CATSRNRVGANVLTF. This chain connects TRBV15 to TRBJ2-6, with a possible D match to TRBD1 (6 bases). The germline V gene encodes CDR1 LNHNV and CDR2 YYDKDF (reference sequence). This CDR3 has 15 amino acids. V lost 3 bases and J lost 3, with 9 bases in between.

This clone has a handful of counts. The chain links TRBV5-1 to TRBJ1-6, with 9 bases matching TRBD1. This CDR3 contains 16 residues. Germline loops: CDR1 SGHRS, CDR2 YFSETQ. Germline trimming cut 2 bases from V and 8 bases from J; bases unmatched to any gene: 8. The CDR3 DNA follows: TGCGCCAGCAGCTTACGGGGACAGGGTTGGGATTCACCCCTCCACTTT. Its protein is CASSLRGQGWDSPLHF.

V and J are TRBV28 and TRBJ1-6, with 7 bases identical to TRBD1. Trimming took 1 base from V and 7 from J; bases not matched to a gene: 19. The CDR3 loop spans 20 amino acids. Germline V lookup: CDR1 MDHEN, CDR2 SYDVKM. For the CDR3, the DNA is TGTGCCAGCAGTTTATTATGGGGGACAGTCAAAAGGTCCGACAATTCACCCCTCCACTTT. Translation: CASSLLWGTVKRSDNSPLHF.

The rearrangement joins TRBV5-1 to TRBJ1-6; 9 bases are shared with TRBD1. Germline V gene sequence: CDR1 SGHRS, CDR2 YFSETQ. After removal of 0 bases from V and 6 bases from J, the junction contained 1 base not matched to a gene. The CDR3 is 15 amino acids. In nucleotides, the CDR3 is TGCGCCAGCAGCTTGGGGGACAGGGTTAATTCACCCCTCCACTTT. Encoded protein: CASSLGDRVNSPLHF.

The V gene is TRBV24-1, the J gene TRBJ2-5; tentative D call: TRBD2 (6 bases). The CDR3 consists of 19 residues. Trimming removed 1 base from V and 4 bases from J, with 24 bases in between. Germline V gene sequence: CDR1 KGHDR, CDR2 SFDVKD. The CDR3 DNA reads TGTGCCACCAGTGATTTTTCCGGGTCGGGAGTATTTAGGCGAGAGACCCAGTACTTC. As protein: CATSDFSGSGVFRRETQYF.

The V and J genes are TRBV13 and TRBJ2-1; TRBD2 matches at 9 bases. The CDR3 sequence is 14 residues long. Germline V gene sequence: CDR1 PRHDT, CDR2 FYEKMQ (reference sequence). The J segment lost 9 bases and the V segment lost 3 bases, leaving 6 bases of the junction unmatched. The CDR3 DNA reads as TGTGCCAGCAGCTTCGGCGGGGGGGCCTTTGAGCAGTTCTTC. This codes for CASSFGGGAFEQFF.

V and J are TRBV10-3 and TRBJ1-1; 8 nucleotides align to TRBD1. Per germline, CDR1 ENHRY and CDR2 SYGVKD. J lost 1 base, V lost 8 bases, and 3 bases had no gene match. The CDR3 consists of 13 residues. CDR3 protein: CAIGGQENTEAFF. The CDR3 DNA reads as TGTGCCATCGGGGGACAGGAGAACACTGAAGCTTTCTTT.

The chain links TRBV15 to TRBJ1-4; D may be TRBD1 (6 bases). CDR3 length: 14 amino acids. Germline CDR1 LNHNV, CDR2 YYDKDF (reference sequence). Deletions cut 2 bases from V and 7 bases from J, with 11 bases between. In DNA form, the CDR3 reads TGTGCCACCAGCAGACATAACAGGGTTGAAAAACTGTTTTTT. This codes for CATSRHNRVEKLFF.

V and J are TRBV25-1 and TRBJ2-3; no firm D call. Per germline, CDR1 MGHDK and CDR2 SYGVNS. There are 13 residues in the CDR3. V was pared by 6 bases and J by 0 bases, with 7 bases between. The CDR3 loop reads CASRSISTDTQYF. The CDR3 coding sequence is TGTGCCAGCAGGAGTATTAGCACAGATACGCAGTATTTT. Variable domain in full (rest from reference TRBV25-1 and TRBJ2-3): EADIYQTPRYLVIGTGKKITLECSQTMGHDKMYWYQQDPGMELHLIHYSYGVNSTEKGDLSSESTVSRIRTEHFPLTLESARPSHTSQYLCASRSISTDTQYFGPGTRLTVL.

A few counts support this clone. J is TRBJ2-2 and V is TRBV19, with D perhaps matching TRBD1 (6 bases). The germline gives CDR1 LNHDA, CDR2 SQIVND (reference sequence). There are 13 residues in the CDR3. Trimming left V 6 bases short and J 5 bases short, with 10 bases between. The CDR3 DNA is TGTGCCAGTAGAACAGGGCCGACCGGGGAGCTGTTTTTT. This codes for CASRTGPTGELFF.

The CDR3 here is CASSELGTRGYTF. DNA of the CDR3: TGTGCCAGCAGTGAACTAGGGACAAGGGGCTACACCTTC. The chain couples TRBV6-1 to TRBJ1-2; TRBD1 is a possible D gene (6 bases). Germline-derived CDR1 and CDR2 are MNHNS and SASEGT. This CDR3 contains 13 residues. Trimming shortened V by 2 bases and J by 8 bases, and 12 bases separated the two germline ends.

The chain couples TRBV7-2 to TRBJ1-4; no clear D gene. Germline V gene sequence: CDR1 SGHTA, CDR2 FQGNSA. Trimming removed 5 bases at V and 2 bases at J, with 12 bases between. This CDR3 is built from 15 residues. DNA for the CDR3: TGTGCCAGCAGCCCTTTAGGGAGGACTAATGAAAAACTGTTTTTT. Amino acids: CASSPLGRTNEKLFF.

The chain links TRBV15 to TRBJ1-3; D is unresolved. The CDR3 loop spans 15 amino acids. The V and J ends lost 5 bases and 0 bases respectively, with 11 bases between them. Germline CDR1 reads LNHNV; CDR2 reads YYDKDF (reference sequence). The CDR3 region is CATSLDYSSGNTIYF. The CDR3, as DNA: TGTGCCACCAGCCTGGACTATAGCTCTGGAAACACCATATATTTT. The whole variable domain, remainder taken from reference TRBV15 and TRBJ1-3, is DAMVIQNPRYQVTQFGKPVTLSCSQTLNHNVMYWYQQKSSQAPKLLFHYYDKDFNNEADTPDNFQSRRPNTSFCFLDIRSPGLGDTAMYLCATSLDYSSGNTIYFGEGSWLTVV.

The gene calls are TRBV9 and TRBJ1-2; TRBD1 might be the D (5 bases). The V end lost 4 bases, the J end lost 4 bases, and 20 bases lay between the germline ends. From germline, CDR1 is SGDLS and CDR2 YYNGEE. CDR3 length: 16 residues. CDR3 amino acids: CASSPQGAVGSYGYTF. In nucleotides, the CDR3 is TGTGCCAGCAGCCCCCAAGGGGCGGTCGGGTCCTATGGCTACACCTTC.

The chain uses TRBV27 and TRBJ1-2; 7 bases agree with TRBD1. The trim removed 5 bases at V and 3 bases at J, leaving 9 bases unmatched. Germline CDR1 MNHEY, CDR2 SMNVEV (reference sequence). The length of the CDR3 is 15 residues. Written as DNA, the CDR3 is TGTGCCAGCAGTCCCCGGACAGGATTTGACTATGGCTACACCTTC. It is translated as CASSPRTGFDYGYTF.

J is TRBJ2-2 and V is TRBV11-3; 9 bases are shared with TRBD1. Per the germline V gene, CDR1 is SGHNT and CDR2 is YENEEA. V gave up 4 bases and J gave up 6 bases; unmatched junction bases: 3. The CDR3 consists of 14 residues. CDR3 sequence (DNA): TGTGCCAGCAGCTGGACAGGGGTCGCCGGGGAGCTGTTTTTT. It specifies CASSWTGVAGELFF.

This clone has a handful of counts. The CDR3 loop reads CASSLGQGREKLFF. The CDR3 bases are TGTGCCAGCAGCCTGGGACAGGGGAGAGAAAAACTGTTTTTT. The rearrangement uses TRBV7-9 and TRBJ1-4; 10 nucleotides line up with TRBD1. The CDR3 extends over 14 amino acids. Trimming cost V 5 bases and J 8 bases; bases outside gene matches: 5. Per germline, CDR1 SEHNR and CDR2 FQNEAQ (reference sequence).

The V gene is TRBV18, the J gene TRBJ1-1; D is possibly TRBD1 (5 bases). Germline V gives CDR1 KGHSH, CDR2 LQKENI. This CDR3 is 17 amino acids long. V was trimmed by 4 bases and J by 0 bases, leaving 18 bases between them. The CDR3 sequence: CASSRRGGPSMNTEAFF. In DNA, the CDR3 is TGTGCCAGCTCACGGCGCGGGGGACCTAGCATGAACACTGAAGCTTTCTTT.

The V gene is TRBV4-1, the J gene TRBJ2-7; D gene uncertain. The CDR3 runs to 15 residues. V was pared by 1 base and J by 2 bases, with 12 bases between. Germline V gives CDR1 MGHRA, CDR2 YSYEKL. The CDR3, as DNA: TGCGCCAGCAGCCAAGGATTGCTCCGCGCCTACGAGCAGTACTTC. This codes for CASSQGLLRAYEQYF.

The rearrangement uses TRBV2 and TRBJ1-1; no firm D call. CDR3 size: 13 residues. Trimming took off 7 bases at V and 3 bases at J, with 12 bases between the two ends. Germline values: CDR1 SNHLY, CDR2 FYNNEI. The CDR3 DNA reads TGTGCCAGCATAATGGACTGGGACACTGAAGCTTTCTTT. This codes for CASIMDWDTEAFF.

CDR3 in amino acids: CASSQRQGVSGNTIYF. The CDR3, as DNA: TGCGCCAGCAGCCAACGACAGGGAGTTTCCGGAAACACCATATATTTT. The J gene is TRBJ1-3, the V gene TRBV4-1, with TRBD1 matching 7 bases. The germline gives CDR1 MGHRA, CDR2 YSYEKL. The trim removed 2 bases at V and 4 bases at J, leaving 8 bases unmatched. CDR3 size: 16 residues.

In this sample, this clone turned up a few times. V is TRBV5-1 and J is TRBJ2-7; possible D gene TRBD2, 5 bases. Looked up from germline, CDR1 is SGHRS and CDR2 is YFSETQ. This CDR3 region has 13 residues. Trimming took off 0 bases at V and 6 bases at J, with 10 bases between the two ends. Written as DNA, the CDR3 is TGCGCCAGCAGCTTGGACGGGGTTGCCGAGCAGTACTTC. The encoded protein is CASSLDGVAEQYF.

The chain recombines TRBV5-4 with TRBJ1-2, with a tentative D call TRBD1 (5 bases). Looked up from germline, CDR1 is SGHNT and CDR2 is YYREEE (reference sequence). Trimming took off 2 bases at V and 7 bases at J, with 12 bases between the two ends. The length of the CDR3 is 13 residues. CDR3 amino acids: CASSFPGLSGYTF. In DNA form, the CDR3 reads TGTGCCAGCAGCTTTCCAGGGCTAAGTGGCTACACCTTC.

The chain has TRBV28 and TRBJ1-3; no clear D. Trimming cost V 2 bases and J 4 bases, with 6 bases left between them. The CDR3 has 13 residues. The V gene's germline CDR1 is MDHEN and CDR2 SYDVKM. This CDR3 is CASSLGGGNTIYF. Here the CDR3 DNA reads TGTGCCAGCAGTTTAGGAGGGGGAAACACCATATATTTT.

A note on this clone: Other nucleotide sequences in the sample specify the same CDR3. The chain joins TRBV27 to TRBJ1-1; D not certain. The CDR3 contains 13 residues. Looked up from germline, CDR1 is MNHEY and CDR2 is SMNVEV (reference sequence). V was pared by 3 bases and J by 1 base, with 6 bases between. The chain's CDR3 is CASSLGRNTEAFF. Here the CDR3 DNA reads TGTGCCAGCAGTTTGGGCAGGAACACTGAAGCTTTCTTT.

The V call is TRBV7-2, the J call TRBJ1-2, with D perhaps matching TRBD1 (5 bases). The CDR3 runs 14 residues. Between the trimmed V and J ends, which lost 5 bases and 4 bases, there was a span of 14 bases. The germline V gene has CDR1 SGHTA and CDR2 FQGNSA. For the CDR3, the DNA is TGTGCCAGCAGCGGTCCCAAGGGGCTCTATGGCTACACCTTC. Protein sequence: CASSGPKGLYGYTF.